The 29 T cell receptor beta chains below were found in one sample sequenced in a study of regulatory T cells in long-lasting Graves disease. Time point of the sample: newly diagnosed GD, antithyroid drugs for less than 3 months. The TCR library was made from RNA extracted from PBMCs. Building of the TCR beta libraries involved iRepertoire HTBI primers and Arm-PCR of CDR3 regions. TCRdb used MiXCR to reprocess the multiplex PCR reads, holding one entry per CDR3 protein. The table shows 450,000 to 700,000 distinct CDR3 sequences, with about 14% occurring only once. Separately, the same data were catalogued under a study of T cells in Graves' hyperthyroidism and ophthalmopathy.

Sequencing used peripheral blood mononuclear cells (PBMCs), obtained at new diagnosis, from a patient treated with antithyroid drugs. Receptors were obtained from a man aged 25-45 years with Graves disease.

This clonotype was found many times. The chain joins TRBV27 to TRBJ2-7; tentative D call: TRBD2 (7 bases). CDR1 MNHEY and CDR2 SMNVEV come from the germline V gene (reference sequence). V shed 7 bases and J shed 5 bases, with 21 bases lying between them. The CDR3 is 15 amino acids. CDR3 nucleotides: TGTGCCAGCACCGGAGGGGGGAGGGGGTTTGACGAGCAGTACTTC. Its protein product is CASTGGGRGFDEQYF.

This clonotype appeared a few times. This chain links TRBV30 with TRBJ2-5, with no clear D. This CDR3 spans 13 amino acids. The germline V gene has CDR1 GTSNPN and CDR2 SVGIG (reference sequence). Trimming stripped 8 bases from V and 2 bases from J, with 15 bases between. The CDR3 DNA sequence: TGTGCCGGAATCTTAAGGAATCAAGAGACCCAGTACTTC. Amino acids: CAGILRNQETQYF.

This clonotype was observed a handful of times. This rearrangement joins TRBV4-1 to TRBJ2-3; D may be TRBD1 or TRBD2 (5 bases each). This CDR3 has 16 residues. V lost 4 bases and J lost 1, with 15 bases in between. Germline lookup yields CDR1 MGHRA and CDR2 YSYEKL. CDR3 in amino acids: CASSRPVTGRTDTQYF. In nucleotides, the CDR3 is TGCGCCAGCAGCCGACCGGTGACGGGGCGCACAGATACGCAGTATTTT.

This clonotype turned up a few times. The chain employs TRBV3-1 and TRBJ1-6; D may be TRBD1 (5 bases). V lost 6 bases and J lost 7, with 16 bases in between. CDR3 length: 15 amino acids. Germline CDR1 is LGHDT and CDR2 is YNNKEL (reference sequence). The CDR3 DNA follows: TGTGCCAGCAGTCGGGGCGGGGGTTCAAATTCACCCCTCCACTTT. Its protein is CASSRGGGSNSPLHF.

The table lists this clonotype with a few counts. The CDR3 DNA reads TGTGCCAGCAGCTCGAGAGGACTAGCGGGAGCCACCGGGGAGCTGTTTTTT. Protein: CASSSRGLAGATGELFF. The chain is built from TRBV7-9 and TRBJ2-2; TRBD2 matches 13 bases. Germline V gene sequence: CDR1 SEHNR, CDR2 FQNEAQ (reference sequence). V shed 4 bases and J 4 bases; nucleotides not matched to a gene: 6. The CDR3 covers 17 residues.

This clonotype was counted at least ten times. The genes are TRBV7-2 and TRBJ2-3; 12 bases align to TRBD2. The ends lost 1 base at V and 2 bases at J; junction bases unmatched: 7. Germline assignment: CDR1 SGHTA and CDR2 FQGNSA. The CDR3 has 18 residues. CDR3 residues: CASSLVGLAGGDTDTQYF. Written as DNA, the CDR3 is TGTGCCAGCAGCTTAGTCGGTCTAGCGGGAGGGGACACAGATACGCAGTATTTT.

This clonotype appeared a few times. A junction end diverges from the germline sequence, so it may reflect a read error. This chain joins TRBV7-7 and TRBJ2-1; 9 bases line up with TRBD2. In germline, CDR1 is SSHAT, CDR2 FNYEAQ (reference sequence). The CDR3 is made up of 16 amino acids. The CDR3 protein is CASSSLSGRGHNEQFF. The CDR3 DNA is TGTGCTAGCAGCTCCCTTAGCGGGAGAGGCCACAATGAGCAGTTCTTC.

This clonotype was recorded at least ten times. Sequence at one end of the junction differs from germline and may be a read error. V and J are TRBV5-1 and TRBJ1-2; 7 bases match TRBD1. Germline CDR1 is SGHRS and CDR2 is YFSETQ. There are 13 residues in the CDR3. Written as DNA, the CDR3 is TGTGCCAGCAGCCTCGGGACAGATTATGGCTACACCTTC. Its translation: CASSLGTDYGYTF.

The table lists this clonotype with many counts. The rearrangement links TRBV25-1 to TRBJ2-1, with D perhaps TRBD2 (5 bases). Trimming stripped 8 bases from V and 1 base from J, with 18 bases between. The CDR3 is 16 residues long. CDR1 MGHDK and CDR2 SYGVNS come from the germline V gene. DNA for the CDR3: TGTGCCAGCGGCGTGGAAGGACGGGGTTCCTACAATGAGCAGTTCTTC. This codes for CASGVEGRGSYNEQFF.

This clonotype was seen ten or more times. The chain employs TRBV7-9 and TRBJ2-5; 7 bases match TRBD2. Germline-derived CDR1 and CDR2 are SEHNR and FQNEAQ (reference sequence). The junction had 7 bases not matched to a gene; V was cut back by 4 bases and J by 5 bases. The CDR3 is 14 amino acids. In DNA form, the CDR3 reads TGTGCCAGCAGCTGGGGCGGAGCGGGGGAGACCCAGTACTTC. It encodes CASSWGGAGETQYF. The entire variable domain, with the rest obtained from reference TRBV7-9 and TRBJ2-5, is as follows: DTGVSQNPRHKITKRGQNVTFRCDPISEHNRLYWYRQTLGQGPEFLTYFQNEAQLEKSRLLSDRFSAERPKGSFSTLEIQRTEQGDSAMYLCASSWGGAGETQYFGPGTRLLVL.

DNA of the CDR3: TGTGCCAGCAGCTTGGGGGGGAGCAGAGGGAAGAACAATGAGCAGTTCTTC. Translation: CASSLGGSRGKNNEQFF. The rearrangement uses TRBV7-9 and TRBJ2-1, with TRBD2 matching over 7 bases. Trimming at V came to 3 bases and at J to 5 bases, leaving 13 bases not matched to a gene. Germline lookup yields CDR1 SEHNR and CDR2 FQNEAQ (reference sequence). There are 17 residues in the CDR3.

This clonotype was observed at least ten times. The V gene is TRBV2, the J gene TRBJ2-1; 9 bases are shared with TRBD1. V was pared by 5 bases and J by 5 bases, with 7 bases of the junction left unmatched. CDR3 length equals 15 residues. Germline V gene data show CDR1 as SNHLY and CDR2 as FYNNEI. The CDR3 DNA reads TGTGCCAGCAGTAGAACAGGGGGCGCGGACAATGAGCAGTTCTTC. Translating gives CASSRTGGADNEQFF.

A few counts support this clonotype. The CDR3 spells CASIPNRDVETQYF. The CDR3 bases are TGTGCCAGCATCCCCAACCGGGACGTGGAGACCCAGTACTTC. The chain has TRBV3-1 and TRBJ2-5; D tentatively fits TRBD1 or TRBD2 (5 bases each). The CDR3 totals 14 residues. Germline V gene sequence: CDR1 LGHDT, CDR2 YNNKEL (reference sequence). V was shortened by 7 bases and J by 5 bases, with 17 bases between the two germline ends.

This clonotype was detected many times. The chain employs TRBV3-1 and TRBJ2-5; 11 nucleotides match TRBD2. This CDR3 region has 15 residues. Trimming at V came to 2 bases and at J to 4 bases, leaving 3 bases not matched to a gene. In germline, CDR1 is LGHDT, CDR2 YNNKEL (reference sequence). DNA of the CDR3: TGTGCCAGCAGCCAAACTAGCGGGAGTCTAGAGACCCAGTACTTC. Its protein is CASSQTSGSLETQYF.

This clonotype occurred many times. CDR3 residues: CASSSTSRGSNTQYF. CDR3 bases: TGTGCCAGCAGCTCAACTAGCAGGGGATCAAATACGCAGTATTTT. The chain carries TRBV7-9 and TRBJ2-3; either TRBD1 or TRBD2 may supply D (6 bases each). CDR1 SEHNR and CDR2 FQNEAQ come from the germline V gene (reference sequence). Trimming stripped 4 bases from V and 7 bases from J, with 18 bases between. The CDR3 is 15 amino acids.

This clonotype has more than one count but fewer than ten. V gene TRBV20-1 combines with J gene TRBJ1-6; no clear D gene. Germline loops: CDR1 DFQATT, CDR2 SNEGSKA (reference sequence). This CDR3 comprises 12 residues. V was clipped by 4 bases and J by 6 bases, with 7 bases between them. The CDR3 loop reads CSAISGNSPLHF. The CDR3 nucleotides read TGCAGTGCTATATCGGGTAATTCACCCCTCCACTTT.

This clonotype was seen many times. The chain employs TRBV9 and TRBJ1-2; 8 bases agree with TRBD1. The V gene's germline CDR1 is SGDLS and CDR2 YYNGEE. The CDR3 is 15 residues long. The V segment lost 0 bases and the J segment 4 bases; nucleotides outside the gene matches: 5. The CDR3 protein is CASSVGRGRGYGYTF. The CDR3 region has the DNA TGTGCCAGCAGCGTAGGCAGGGGGCGAGGCTATGGCTACACCTTC.

This clonotype was detected ten times or more. The genes are TRBV11-2 and TRBJ2-5; perhaps TRBD2 as D (5 bases). In germline, CDR1 is SGHAT, CDR2 FQNNGV. V was pared by 2 bases and J by 5 bases, with 12 bases between. The CDR3 length is 14 residues. CDR3 sequence (DNA): TGTGCCAGCAGCTTAAGGACTCCTGGGGAGACCCAGTACTTC. Its protein is CASSLRTPGETQYF.

This clonotype was detected ten times or more. V usage is TRBV28 and J usage is TRBJ2-7, with 7 bases fitting TRBD2. The junction had 5 bases not matched to a gene; V was cut back by 6 bases and J by 3 bases. The CDR3 extends over 13 amino acids. The V gene's germline CDR1 is MDHEN and CDR2 SYDVKM. The CDR3 spells CASRAGGVYEQYF. The CDR3 nucleotides are TGTGCCAGCAGGGCTGGGGGGGTCTACGAGCAGTACTTC. The variable domain in full, with the rest retrieved from reference TRBV28 and TRBJ2-7, is DVKVTQSSRYLVKRTGEKVFLECVQDMDHENMFWYRQDPGLGLRLIYFSYDVKMKEKGDIPEGYSVSREKKERFSLILESASTNQTSMYLCASRAGGVYEQYFGPGTRLTVT.

This clonotype appeared many times. The chain recombines TRBV2 with TRBJ2-7; 7 bases agree with TRBD2. The germline V gene encodes CDR1 SNHLY and CDR2 FYNNEI. Trimming took 4 bases from V and 5 from J; bases not matched to a gene: 11. CDR3 length: 15 amino acids. The CDR3 spells CASSALGGSENEQYF. CDR3 coding DNA: TGTGCCAGCAGTGCATTGGGCGGGAGTGAGAACGAGCAGTACTTC.

The table lists this clonotype with many counts. The CDR3 DNA reads TGCGCCAGCAGCTTTTCGGACAGGGAGGATACGCAGTATTTT. Translation gives CASSFSDREDTQYF. This chain uses TRBV5-1 with TRBJ2-3, with 8 positions matching TRBD1. The germline V gene has CDR1 SGHRS and CDR2 YFSETQ. V dropped 2 bases and J dropped 6; count of bases not matched to a gene: 5. CDR3 size: 14 residues.

This clonotype was detected ten times or more. The chain is built from TRBV25-1 and TRBJ2-1, with 7 bases matching TRBD2. The length of the CDR3 is 12 residues. V lost 5 bases, J lost 16 bases, and 11 bases stayed unmatched. Per germline, CDR1 MGHDK and CDR2 SYGVNS. In DNA, the CDR3 is TGTGCCAGCAGTACCGTCGGACTAGGGTTATTCTTC. This codes for CASSTVGLGLFF.

This clonotype has at least ten counts. The chain joins TRBV6-1 to TRBJ2-5, with 10 bases identical to TRBD1. CDR1 MNHNS and CDR2 SASEGT come from the germline V gene. CDR3 size: 13 residues. V lost 7 bases and J lost 13; bases outside the gene matches: 12. CDR3 sequence: CASTPVDRGQLYF. The CDR3 bases are TGTGCCAGCACCCCCGTTGACAGGGGGCAATTGTACTTC.

In nucleotides, the CDR3 is TGTGCCAGCAGTTTCCGTTTCGCTAGCGGGACCTCTGGGGCCAACGTCCTGACTTTC. The encoded protein is CASSFRFASGTSGANVLTF. The J gene is TRBJ2-6, the V gene TRBV12-3 or TRBV12-4; 9 nucleotides agree with TRBD2. The CDR3 sequence is 19 residues long. Trimming took 3 bases from V and 0 from J; bases not matched to a gene: 9.

A few counts support this clonotype. CDR3 loop: CASSAPSGESTDTQYF. CDR3 bases: TGTGCCAGCAGCGCTCCGTCGGGGGAGAGCACAGATACGCAGTATTTT. This rearrangement joins TRBV7-9 to TRBJ2-3; perhaps TRBD2 as D (6 bases). V was cut by 5 bases and J by 0 bases, with 15 bases left in between. Germline V gives CDR1 SEHNR, CDR2 FQNEAQ (reference sequence). The CDR3 totals 16 residues. Full variable domain (missing parts from reference TRBV7-9 and TRBJ2-3): DTGVSQNPRHKITKRGQNVTFRCDPISEHNRLYWYRQTLGQGPEFLTYFQNEAQLEKSRLLSDRFSAERPKGSFSTLEIQRTEQGDSAMYLCASSAPSGESTDTQYFGPGTRLTVL.

This clonotype was picked up many times. This chain links TRBV11-2 with TRBJ1-2; D call uncertain. This CDR3 region has 11 residues. V lost 5 bases to trimming and J lost 3 bases, with 4 bases between them. Germline V CDR1 and CDR2: SGHAT, FQNNGV. CDR3 loop: CASSADYGYTF. The CDR3 nucleotides read TGTGCCAGCAGCGCAGACTATGGCTACACCTTC.

This clonotype has ten or more counts. In nucleotides, the CDR3 is TGCAGCGCGGACAGAGGGGCTGATGAGACCCAGTACTTC. It yields the protein CSADRGADETQYF. The chain couples TRBV29-1 to TRBJ2-5, with D possibly TRBD1 on 6 matching bases. Germline V gene lookup returns CDR1 SQVTM and CDR2 ANQGSEA. The CDR3 has 13 amino acids. The ends were cut back, 7 bases at V and 5 bases at J, with 17 bases in the middle.

This clonotype was detected only a few times. The gene calls are TRBV20-1 and TRBJ1-5; D is unclear. V was shortened by 6 bases and J by 4 bases, with 10 bases between the two germline ends. Per germline, CDR1 DFQATT and CDR2 SNEGSKA (reference sequence). The CDR3 length is 12 residues. DNA for the CDR3: TGCAGTGCAGGGATTCGGAATCAGCCCCAGCATTTT. Translated, it gives CSAGIRNQPQHF.

This clonotype appeared many times. CDR3 DNA: TGCAGTGGGATAGCGGGAACCACAGATACGCAGTATTTT. It yields the protein CSGIAGTTDTQYF. This sequence joins TRBV20-1 and TRBJ2-3; 8 positions agree with TRBD2. The germline gives CDR1 DFQATT, CDR2 SNEGSKA (reference sequence). J lost 2 bases, V lost 7 bases, and 5 bases had no gene match. This CDR3 is built from 13 residues.